Given below is one TCR beta chain in context. Its antigen specificity is not known. Base qualities were left out, and no much larger clone turns up one base away. The CDR3 regions of human TCRbeta chains were subjected to immunosequencing. The original methods were these. TCRs in the repertoires were compared against a reference library of SARS-CoV-2-specific TCRs that had been generated with the MIRA antigen-specificity platform. Breadth meant the fraction of unique TCRs that were SARS-CoV-2-associated, whereas depth meant the fraction of total T cells that were SARS-CoV-2-associated. Each spike-specific TCR was assigned to its reactive spike region and to a CD4 or CD8 class using the MIRA data. Log10-transformed breadth and depth values were compared by one-way ANOVA with Sidak's multiple comparisons tests. In its TCRdb copy, this immuneACCESS table keeps in-frame sequences only and misses some clones. Where compared with another copy, unresolved V genes explain less than half of these, and the others have no known cause. V, J and clone size reflect that table, while D and trimming were determined from the DNA. The sample yields 95,000 to 110,000 clones; 85% to 95% were counted once. Roughly 6.2% of the sample belongs to the ten largest clones.

This sample stems from a study of T cell responses to AZD1222 COVID-19 vaccine (dated by TCRdb to 2020 to 2022). Looking at the study overall: A total of 233 trial participants underwent TCR sequencing, of whom 200 to 220 had received two doses of AZD1222 and some 26 had received two doses of the MenACWY control vaccine. Enrollment into the trials was organized by age into subgroups of 18-55, 56-69 and 70-plus years, and those subgroups contained about 160, 30 and 59 TCR-sequenced participants, respectively.

The time point tag for this specimen amounts to: about 28 days (+/-7) after the second vaccine dose. AZD1222 recipients given second doses at about 4 weeks or at about 12 weeks were pooled, since spike-specific TCR depth and breadth were not found to differ between the two schedules. The vaccinee samples were drawn from two UK trials, COV001 and COV002, one of which was a single-blind randomized controlled phase 2/3 trial testing AZD1222 (ChAdOx1 nCoV-19) in healthy adults. Trial participant PBMC samples were collected at day 0 and day 28 after the second dose for TCRbeta chain sequencing. Broader findings and caveats from the paper: Conclusions about previously exposed vaccinees are limited because only five to seven AZD1222 recipients were SARS-CoV-2 seropositive at baseline. In the small 56-69-year group, the increase in depth fell short of significance, most likely because of low power. Epitopes outside the regions mutated in the B.1.351 and B.1.1.7 variants were reportedly recognized by nearly half of the unique spike-specific TCRs. Participants were mostly white British, with more females than males. The authors suggested clonal diversity may have been underestimated. After two AZD1222 doses, spike-specific TCR breadth and depth were significantly higher than at day 0 and than in MenACWY recipients. The whole spike protein was spanned by vaccine-associated CD4 TCRs, and dominant responses were seen in regions 160-218 and 743-854. Because no day 14 peak-response samples were available, repertoires were characterized only after the peak T cell response.

Sequencing used peripheral blood, obtained 28 days after the second AZD1222 dose. This sequence was found in an adult who received the AZD1222 COVID-19 vaccine.

For the CDR3, the sequence is CASSQGDWNEQFF. The DNA reads as follows: TGTGCCAGCAGCCAGGGGGATTGGAATGAGCAGTTCTTC. The chain is assembled from TRBV6-6 and TRBJ2-1, with 7 bases matching TRBD1. Measured from the cysteine to the phenylalanine, the CDR3 is 13 residues long. This entry keeps only the CDR3 DNA: 39 bases, framed from base 1. V is trimmed back by 6 bases and J by 7 bases, and the junction contains 6 bases that no gene match accounts for. The germline V gene (reference sequence) yields MNHNY for CDR1 and SVGAGI for CDR2.